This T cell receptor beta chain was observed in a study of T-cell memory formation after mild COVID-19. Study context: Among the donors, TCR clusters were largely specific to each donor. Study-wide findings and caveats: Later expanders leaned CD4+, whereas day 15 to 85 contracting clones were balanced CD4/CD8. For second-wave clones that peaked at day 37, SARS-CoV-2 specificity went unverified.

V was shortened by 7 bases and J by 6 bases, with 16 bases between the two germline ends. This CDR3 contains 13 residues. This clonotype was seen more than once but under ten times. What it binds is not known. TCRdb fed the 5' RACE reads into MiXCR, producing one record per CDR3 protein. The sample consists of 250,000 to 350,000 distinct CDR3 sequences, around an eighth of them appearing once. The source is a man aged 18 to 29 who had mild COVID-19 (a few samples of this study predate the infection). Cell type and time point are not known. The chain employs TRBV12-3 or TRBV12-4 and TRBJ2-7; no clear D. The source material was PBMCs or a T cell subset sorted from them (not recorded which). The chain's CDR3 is CASTLVYPSEQYF. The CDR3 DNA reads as TGTGCCAGCACCCTGGTTTATCCTTCCGAGCAGTACTTC.